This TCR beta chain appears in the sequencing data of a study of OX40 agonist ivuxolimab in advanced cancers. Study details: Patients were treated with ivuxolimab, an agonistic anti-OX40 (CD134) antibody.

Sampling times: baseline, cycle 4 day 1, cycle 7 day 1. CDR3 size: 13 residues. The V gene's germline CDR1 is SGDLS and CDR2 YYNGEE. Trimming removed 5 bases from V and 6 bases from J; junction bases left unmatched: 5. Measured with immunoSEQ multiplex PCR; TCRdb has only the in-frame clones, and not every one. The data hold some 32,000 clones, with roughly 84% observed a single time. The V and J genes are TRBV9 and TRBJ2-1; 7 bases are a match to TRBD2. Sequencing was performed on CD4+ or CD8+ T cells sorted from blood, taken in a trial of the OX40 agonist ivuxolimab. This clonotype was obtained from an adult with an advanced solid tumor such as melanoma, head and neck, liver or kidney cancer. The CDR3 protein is CASSSWGGNEQFF. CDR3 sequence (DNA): TGTGCCAGCAGTTCCTGGGGGGGCAATGAGCAGTTCTTC.